This T cell receptor (beta chain) stems from a study of a mutant IDH1 vaccine in newly diagnosed glioma (dated by TCRdb to the early 2020s). Regarding the complete study: Eight vaccinations were administered to patients in weeks 1, 3, 5, 7, 11, 15, 19 and 23, corresponding to visits V03 through V10. In the chemotherapy-containing groups, vaccination started alongside temozolomide cycles, whereas in patients who had radiotherapy alone it started 4-6 weeks after radiotherapy. Of the 32 patients who were treated, about 62% were male and around 40% were female, and the mean age was about 40 years. Prior to enrollment, patients had been given standard therapy consisting of radiotherapy alone, temozolomide alone, or radiochemotherapy with temozolomide, with the combination given to most patients. Peripheral blood was collected at six visits: V03 (baseline), V05, V07, V10, V12 and V13. For exploratory analyses, some 24 treated patients had longitudinal TCRB deep sequencing done wherever samples were available. General findings and caveats noted by the study authors: Vaccine-induced immune responses across multiple MHC alleles were detected in 93.3% of patients. Pseudoprogression appeared unrelated to alterations in the top peripheral T cell clonotypes detected by TCRB sequencing. Availability determined which PBMC samples were chosen for TCRB deep sequencing. It was noted by the authors that analyses of patient blood samples could not be reproduced owing to sample limitations.

The sample's time point label, in plain terms: week 11, during vaccination. Each vaccine dose, consisting of 300 ug of a 20-mer mutant IDH1 peptide in Montanide, was administered subcutaneously with topical imiquimod. Donors had newly diagnosed WHO grade 3 or 4 IDH1-mutant astrocytomas with loss of nuclear ATRX. The samples were drawn from NOA16, a multicentre, single-arm, open-label phase I trial in Germany that tested a mutant IDH1 peptide vaccine in humans for the first time. Genomic DNA for TCRB sequencing was isolated from EDTA blood with the DNeasy Blood and Tissue Kit. As concerns this clone: It has no known antigen specificity. No base quality values were provided; no much bigger clone lies one nucleotide off.

Libraries were constructed by the immunoSEQ multiplex PCR assay. Rearranged TCR beta chain sequences were amplified with the hsTCRB Kit following the manufacturer's protocol. TCRB libraries were sequenced on an Illumina MiSeq. For the original study's pipeline: The kit vendor's proprietary platform handled demultiplexing, trimming and gene mapping. TCRdb provides this immuneACCESS table in a form limited to in-frame rearrangements. Some clones are lacking; in checked studies, under half of them reflect an unresolved V gene, and why the rest are absent is not known. The V and J calls and clone size are taken from that table; D and trimming were inferred from the DNA. The sample table contains tens of thousands of clones; only one count was recorded for about four fifths of them. The top ten constitute 3.6% of the sample. V and J are truncated by 4 bases and 3 bases respectively, leaving an intervening sequence of 10 bases. The germline V gene gives CDR1 as KGHSH and CDR2 as LQKENI. Taken from cysteine to phenylalanine, the CDR3 has 14 residues. The read is trimmed to its CDR3 DNA, 42 bases read in frame from base 1.

Sequenced material: PBMCs, taken from a glioma patient whose treatment included an IDH1 peptide vaccine. This clonotype was sampled from a man aged 25-45 years with glioma. In this chain, TRBV18 is recombined with TRBJ1-3, with the D segment identity uncertain. The DNA reads TGTGCCAGCTCACGACGTGGCAGTGGAAACACCATATATTTT. The translation is CASSRRGSGNTIYF. Reference TRBV18 and TRBJ1-3 genes cover what lies past the CDR3, so the full variable domain is NAGVMQNPRHLVRRRGQEARLRCSPMKGHSHVYWYRQLPEEGLKFMVYLQKENIIDESGMPKERFSAEFPKEGPSILRIQQVVRGDSAAYFCASSRRGSGNTIYFGEGSWLTVV.